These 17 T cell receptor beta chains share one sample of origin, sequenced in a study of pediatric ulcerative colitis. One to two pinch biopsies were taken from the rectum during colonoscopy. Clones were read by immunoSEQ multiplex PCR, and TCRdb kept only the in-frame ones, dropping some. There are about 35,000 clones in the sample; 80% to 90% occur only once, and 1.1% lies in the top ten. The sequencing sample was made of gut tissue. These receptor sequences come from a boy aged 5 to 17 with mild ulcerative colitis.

The CDR3 is CASSHTGTGVYEQYF. In DNA, the CDR3 is TGCGCCAGCAGCCATACCGGGACAGGGGTCTACGAGCAGTACTTC. V usage is TRBV4-1 and J usage is TRBJ2-7; TRBD1 aligns across 10 bases. This CDR3 is built from 15 residues. Germline CDR1 reads MGHRA; CDR2 reads YSYEKL. J was trimmed by 3 bases and V by 3 bases; bases with no gene match: 5.

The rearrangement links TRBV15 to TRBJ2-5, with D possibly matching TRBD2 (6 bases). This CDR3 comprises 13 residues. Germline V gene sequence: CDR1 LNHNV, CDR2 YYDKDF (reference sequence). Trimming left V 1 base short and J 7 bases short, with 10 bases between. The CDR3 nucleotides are TGTGCCACCAGCAGAGGGGTGGAGGGGACCCAGTACTTC. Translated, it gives CATSRGVEGTQYF.

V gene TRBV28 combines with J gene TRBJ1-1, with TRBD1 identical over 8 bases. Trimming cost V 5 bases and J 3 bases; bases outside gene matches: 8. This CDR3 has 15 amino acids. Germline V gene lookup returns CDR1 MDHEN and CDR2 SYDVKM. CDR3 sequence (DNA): TGTGCCAGCAGTACCCCAGGGGGCGCGGACACTGAAGCTTTCTTT. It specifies CASSTPGGADTEAFF.

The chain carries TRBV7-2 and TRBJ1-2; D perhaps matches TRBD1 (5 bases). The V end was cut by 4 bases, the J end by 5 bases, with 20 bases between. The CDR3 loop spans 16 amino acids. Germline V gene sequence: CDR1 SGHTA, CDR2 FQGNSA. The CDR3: CASSSRPLVGEYGYTF. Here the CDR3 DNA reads TGTGCCAGCAGCTCTCGCCCTTTAGTAGGGGAGTATGGCTACACCTTC.

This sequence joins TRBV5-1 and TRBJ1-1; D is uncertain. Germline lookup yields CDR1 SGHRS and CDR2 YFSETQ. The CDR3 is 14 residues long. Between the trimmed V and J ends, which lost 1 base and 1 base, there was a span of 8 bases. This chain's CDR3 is CASSLWSTNTEAFF. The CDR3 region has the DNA TGCGCCAGCAGCTTGTGGTCTACGAACACTGAAGCTTTCTTT.

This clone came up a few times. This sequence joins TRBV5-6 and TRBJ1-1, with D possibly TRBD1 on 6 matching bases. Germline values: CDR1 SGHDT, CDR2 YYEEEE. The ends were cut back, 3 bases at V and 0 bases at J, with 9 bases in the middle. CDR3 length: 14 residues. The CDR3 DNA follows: TGTGCCAGCAGCTCTTACAGGGTGAACACTGAAGCTTTCTTT. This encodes CASSSYRVNTEAFF.

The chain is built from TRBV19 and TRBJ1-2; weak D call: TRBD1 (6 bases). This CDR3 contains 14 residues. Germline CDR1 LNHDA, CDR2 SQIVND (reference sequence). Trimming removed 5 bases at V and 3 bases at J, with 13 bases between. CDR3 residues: CASSDSQGYYGYTF. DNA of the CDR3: TGTGCCAGTAGTGATAGTCAGGGGTACTATGGCTACACCTTC. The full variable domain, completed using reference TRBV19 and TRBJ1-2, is DGGITQSPKYLFRKEGQNVTLSCEQNLNHDAMYWYRQDPGQGLRLIYYSQIVNDFQKGDIAEGYSVSREKKESFPLTVTSAQKNPTAFYLCASSDSQGYYGYTFGSGTRLTVV.

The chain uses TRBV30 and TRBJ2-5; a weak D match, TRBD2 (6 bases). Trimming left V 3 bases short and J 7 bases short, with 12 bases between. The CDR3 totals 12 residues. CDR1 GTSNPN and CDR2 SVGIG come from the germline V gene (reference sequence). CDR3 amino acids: CAWSGNSGTQYF. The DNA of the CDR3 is TGTGCCTGGAGCGGAAATAGCGGGACCCAGTACTTC. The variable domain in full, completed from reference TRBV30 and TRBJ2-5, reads SQTIHQWPATLVQPVGSPLSLECTVEGTSNPNLYWYRQAAGRGLQLLFYSVGIGQISSEVPQNLSASRPQDRQFILSSKKLLLSDSGFYLCAWSGNSGTQYFGPGTRLLVL.

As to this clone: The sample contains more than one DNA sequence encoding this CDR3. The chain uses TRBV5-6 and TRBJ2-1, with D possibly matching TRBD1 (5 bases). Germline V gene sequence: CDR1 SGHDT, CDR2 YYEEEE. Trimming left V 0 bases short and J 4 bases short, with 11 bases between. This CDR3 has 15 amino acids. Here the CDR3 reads CASSLGGGSYNEQFF. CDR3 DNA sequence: TGTGCCAGCAGCTTGGGGGGCGGCAGTTACAATGAGCAGTTCTTC.

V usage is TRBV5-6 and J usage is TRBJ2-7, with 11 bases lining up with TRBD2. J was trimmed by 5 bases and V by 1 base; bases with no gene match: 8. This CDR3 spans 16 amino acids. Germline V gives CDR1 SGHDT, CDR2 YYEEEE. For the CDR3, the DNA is TGTGCCAGCAGCTTGATAGCGGGGGGGACCCTTAACGAGCAGTACTTC. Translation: CASSLIAGGTLNEQYF.

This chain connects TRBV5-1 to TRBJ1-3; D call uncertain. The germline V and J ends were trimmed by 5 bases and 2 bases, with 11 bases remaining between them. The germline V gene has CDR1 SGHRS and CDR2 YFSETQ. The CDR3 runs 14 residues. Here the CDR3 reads CASRVGNTGNTIYF. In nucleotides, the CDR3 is TGCGCCAGCAGGGTAGGGAATACTGGAAACACCATATATTTT.

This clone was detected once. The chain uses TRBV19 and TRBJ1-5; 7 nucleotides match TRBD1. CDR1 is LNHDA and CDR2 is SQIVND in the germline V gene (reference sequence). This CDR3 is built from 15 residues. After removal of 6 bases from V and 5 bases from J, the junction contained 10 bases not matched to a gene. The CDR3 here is CASSLEGTEDQPQHF. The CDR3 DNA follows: TGTGCCAGTAGCCTAGAGGGGACAGAGGATCAGCCCCAGCATTTT.

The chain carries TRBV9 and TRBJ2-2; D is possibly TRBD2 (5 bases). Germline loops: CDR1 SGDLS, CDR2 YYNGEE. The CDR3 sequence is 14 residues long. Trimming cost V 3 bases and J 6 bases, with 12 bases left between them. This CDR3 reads CASSAYGMSGELFF. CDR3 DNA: TGTGCCAGCAGCGCTTACGGGATGTCCGGGGAGCTGTTTTTT.

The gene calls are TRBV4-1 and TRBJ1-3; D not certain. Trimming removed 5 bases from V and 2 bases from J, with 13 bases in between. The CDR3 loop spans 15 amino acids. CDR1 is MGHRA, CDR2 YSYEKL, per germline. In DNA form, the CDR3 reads TGCGCCAGCAGCAGACCGGGAGTTACTGGAAACACCATATATTTT. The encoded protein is CASSRPGVTGNTIYF.

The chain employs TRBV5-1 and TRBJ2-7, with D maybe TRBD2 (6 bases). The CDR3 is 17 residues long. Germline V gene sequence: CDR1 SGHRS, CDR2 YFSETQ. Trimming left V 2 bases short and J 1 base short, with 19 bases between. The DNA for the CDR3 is TGCGCCAGCAGCTTCGAGGGCTTGGGACTTCCATCCTACGAGCAGTACTTC. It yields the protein CASSFEGLGLPSYEQYF.

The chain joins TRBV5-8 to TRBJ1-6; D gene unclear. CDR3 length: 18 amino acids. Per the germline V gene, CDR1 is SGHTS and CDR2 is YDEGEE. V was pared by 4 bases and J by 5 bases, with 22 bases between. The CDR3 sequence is CASSAPGSAALNNSPLHF. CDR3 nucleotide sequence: TGTGCCAGCAGCGCACCCGGATCAGCCGCCCTTAATAATTCACCCCTCCACTTT.

CDR3 loop: CSASPRGEQYF. CDR3 sequence (DNA): TGCAGTGCTAGCCCTCGGGGCGAGCAGTACTTC. This chain joins TRBV20-1 and TRBJ2-7, with D perhaps TRBD2 (5 bases). Germline CDR1 is DFQATT and CDR2 is SNEGSKA (reference sequence). With 3 bases removed from V and 6 bases from J, the gap between germline ends came to 9 bases. The CDR3 length is 11 residues.